A selection of T cell receptor beta chains follows, all from one sample in a study of blood T cell repertoires in COVID-19. The protocol was immunoSEQ multiplex PCR, while the TCRdb copy is restricted to in-frame clones and leaves out a portion. The table includes 200,000 to 300,000 clones, roughly four fifths detected once. The sample was peripheral blood. The receptors were sampled from a man older than 75 with acute or convalescent COVID-19. The conserved cysteine and the conserved F or W are not part of the CDR3 here. The order of the fields is J gene, V gene, CDR3 protein.

j_call: TRBJ1-2; v_call: TRBV2; cdr3_aa: ASSRQGLVYGYT
j_call: TRBJ1-2; v_call: TRBV6-8; cdr3_aa: ASSSFTGVVYGYT
j_call: TRBJ2-7; v_call: TRBV30; cdr3_aa: AQQDRGSYEQY
j_call: TRBJ1-2; v_call: TRBV30; cdr3_aa: ASPMDSYGYT
j_call: TRBJ2-6; v_call: TRBV7-3; cdr3_aa: ASSLLAGANVLT
j_call: TRBJ2-4; v_call: TRBV6-1; cdr3_aa: ASSEVGQGIVR
j_call: TRBJ2-7; v_call: TRBV7-9; cdr3_aa: ASSTGRYEQY
j_call: TRBJ2-3; v_call: TRBV5-1; cdr3_aa: ASSSGTSETDTQY
j_call: TRBJ1-1; v_call: TRBV2; cdr3_aa: ASSRYGTGVWYTEAF
j_call: TRBJ2-7; v_call: TRBV5-1; cdr3_aa: ASSPSGVTYEQY
j_call: TRBJ2-1; v_call: TRBV19; cdr3_aa: ASKMGRLGRDEQF
j_call: TRBJ2-7; v_call: TRBV5-6; cdr3_aa: ASSGQGAGYYEQY
j_call: TRBJ2-7; v_call: TRBV6-6; cdr3_aa: ASTFGQGRTYEQY
j_call: TRBJ1-4; v_call: TRBV28; cdr3_aa: ASSSQGATNEKLF
j_call: TRBJ2-3; v_call: TRBV24-1; cdr3_aa: ATSDPGTGHTDTQY
j_call: TRBJ2-7; v_call: TRBV28; cdr3_aa: ASSLRGLPLEQY
j_call: TRBJ1-3; v_call: TRBV5-1; cdr3_aa: ASSPRQGAGNTIY
j_call: TRBJ2-1; v_call: TRBV24-1; cdr3_aa: ATSEPDRGPDMSSYNEQF
j_call: TRBJ2-6; v_call: TRBV3-1/TRBV3-2; cdr3_aa: ASQEGAWGANVLT
j_call: TRBJ2-7; v_call: TRBV12-5; cdr3_aa: ASEGTGGYEQY
j_call: TRBJ2-3; v_call: TRBV5-1; cdr3_aa: ASSQDRGRTDTQY
j_call: TRBJ2-7; v_call: TRBV18; cdr3_aa: ASSPRAGEQY
j_call: TRBJ2-3; v_call: TRBV19; cdr3_aa: ASSRGQVRTDTQY
j_call: TRBJ1-4; v_call: TRBV7-9; cdr3_aa: ASSRRDRDEKLF
j_call: TRBJ1-2; v_call: TRBV7-9; cdr3_aa: ASSPRAGDNYGYT
j_call: TRBJ2-1; v_call: TRBV3-1/TRBV3-2; cdr3_aa: ASSQAQRGGQF
j_call: TRBJ1-3; v_call: TRBV6-1; cdr3_aa: ASSERGTPNSGNTIY
j_call: TRBJ1-6; v_call: TRBV27; cdr3_aa: ASSLEGEGNSPLH
j_call: TRBJ2-1; v_call: TRBV12-3/TRBV12-4; cdr3_aa: ASRDRRDNEQF
j_call: TRBJ1-2; v_call: TRBV4-2; cdr3_aa: ASSQGAALGYT
j_call: TRBJ2-4; v_call: TRBV4-2; cdr3_aa: ASSQVGQGQSKNIQY
j_call: TRBJ1-2; v_call: TRBV28; cdr3_aa: ASTRDSYGYT
j_call: TRBJ1-5; v_call: TRBV27; cdr3_aa: ASSGGTGSNQPQH
j_call: TRBJ2-7; v_call: TRBV28; cdr3_aa: ASIPTGTGAYEQY
j_call: TRBJ2-7; v_call: TRBV20-1; cdr3_aa: SASGSGIYEQY
j_call: TRBJ1-5; v_call: TRBV11-2; cdr3_aa: ASSPSPGQGNQPQH
j_call: TRBJ1-5; v_call: TRBV5-6; cdr3_aa: ASSGSGTGGFWRNQPQH
j_call: TRBJ2-1; v_call: TRBV7-9; cdr3_aa: ASSLGTSGGLSYNEQF
j_call: TRBJ2-4; v_call: TRBV6-5; cdr3_aa: ASSSQGGVGNIQY
j_call: TRBJ2-7; v_call: TRBV10-3; cdr3_aa: AISGTGGEQY
j_call: TRBJ1-5; v_call: TRBV19; cdr3_aa: ASSLLGQSNQPQH